Detailed here is one T cell receptor beta chain. This clone was recorded once. The antigen this receptor binds is unknown. Base qualities are not recorded, but no much larger clone differs from it by a single base. Libraries were constructed by the immunoSEQ multiplex PCR assay. TCRdb took this table from immuneACCESS and kept in-frame rearrangements with V and J called. Such tables lack part of the clones; where checked against another copy, unresolved V genes explain under half of the gap, and the rest is unexplained. Recorded for this sample are 140,000 or so clones; around 94% of them occurred a single time. Approximately 15% of the sample rests with the top ten. The sample comes from a study of control samples from healthy donors and cancer patients (dated by TCRdb to the early 2020s). V loses 4 bases of germline sequence and J loses 0 bases, and the interval between the two ends is 10 bases. CDR1 and CDR2, looked up from the germline V gene, are LGHNA and YSLEER. From its cysteine to its phenylalanine, the CDR3 spans 15 amino acids. Left in the record is the CDR3 DNA by itself, 45 bases read in frame from the first base.

This chain joins TRBV4-3 to TRBJ1-5, with no confidently assigned D gene. Sequenced input: PBMCs. This receptor was obtained from a man aged 55 to 70 with colorectal cancer. The CDR3 loop reads CASSPWAGSNQPQHF. In nucleotide form, the sequence is TGCGCCAGCAGCCCCTGGGCCGGTAGCAATCAGCCCCAGCATTTT.